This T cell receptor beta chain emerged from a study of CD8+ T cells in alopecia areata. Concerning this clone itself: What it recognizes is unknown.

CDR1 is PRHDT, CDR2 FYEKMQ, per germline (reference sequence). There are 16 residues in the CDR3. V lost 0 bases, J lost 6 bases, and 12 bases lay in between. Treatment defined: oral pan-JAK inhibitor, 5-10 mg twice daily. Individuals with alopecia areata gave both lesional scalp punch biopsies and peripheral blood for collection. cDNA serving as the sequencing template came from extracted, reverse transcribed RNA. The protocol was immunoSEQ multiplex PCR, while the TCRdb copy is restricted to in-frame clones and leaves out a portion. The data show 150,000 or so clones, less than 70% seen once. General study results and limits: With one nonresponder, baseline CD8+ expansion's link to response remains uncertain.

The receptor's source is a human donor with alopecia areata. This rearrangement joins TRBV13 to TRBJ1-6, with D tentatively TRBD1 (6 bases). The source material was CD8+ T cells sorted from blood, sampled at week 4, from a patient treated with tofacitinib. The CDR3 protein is CASSLGPGQTNSPLHF. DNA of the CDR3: TGTGCCAGCAGCTTAGGACCCGGACAGACTAATTCACCCCTCCACTTT.